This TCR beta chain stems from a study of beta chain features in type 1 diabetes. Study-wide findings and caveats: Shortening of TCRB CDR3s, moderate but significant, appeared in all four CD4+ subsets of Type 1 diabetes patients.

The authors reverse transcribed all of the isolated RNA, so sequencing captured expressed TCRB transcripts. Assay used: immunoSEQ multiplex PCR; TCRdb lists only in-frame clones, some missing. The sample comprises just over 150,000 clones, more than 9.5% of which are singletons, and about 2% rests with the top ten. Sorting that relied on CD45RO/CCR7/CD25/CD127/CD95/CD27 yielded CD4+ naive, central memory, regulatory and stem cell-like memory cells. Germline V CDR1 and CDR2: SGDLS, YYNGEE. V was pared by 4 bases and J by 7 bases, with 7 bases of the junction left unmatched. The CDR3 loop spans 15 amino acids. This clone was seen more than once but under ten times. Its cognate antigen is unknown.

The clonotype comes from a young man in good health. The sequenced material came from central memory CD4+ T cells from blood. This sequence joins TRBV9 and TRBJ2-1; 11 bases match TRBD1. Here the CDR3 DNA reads TGTGCCAGCAGCACATGGACAGGGGGCGAGAATGAGCAGTTCTTC. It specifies CASSTWTGGENEQFF. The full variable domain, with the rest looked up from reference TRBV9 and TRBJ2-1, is DSGVTQTPKHLITATGQRVTLRCSPRSGDLSVYWYQQSLDQGLQFLIQYYNGEERAKGNILERFSAQQFPDLHSELNLSSLELGDSALYFCASSTWTGGENEQFFGPGTRLTVL.